This T cell receptor (beta chain) was identified during a study of T cells after yellow fever vaccination. Study outcomes and limitations: Though weaker, the secondary response peaked faster, on day 5 versus 15.

MiXCR, run by TCRdb on the 5' RACE reads, gives a single entry per CDR3 protein. In the table there are approximately 70,000 distinct CDR3 sequences, approximately 7% of which are singletons. Germline V gene lookup returns CDR1 MNHEY and CDR2 SVGEGT. The CDR3 runs 14 residues. After removal of 6 bases from V and 5 bases from J, the junction contained 5 bases not matched to a gene. This clonotype was detected only a few times. Its antigen remains unknown. The chain carries TRBV6-2 or TRBV6-3 and TRBJ1-5; 9 bases are a match to TRBD1. The source material was CD8+ T cells sorted from PBMCs, sampled roughly 45 days after the first yellow fever vaccination. The sequence came from a man younger than 35 who received the YFV17D yellow fever vaccine. CDR3 in DNA: TGTGCCAGCAGATCGGGACAGGGCTATCAGCCCCAGCATTTT. Translating gives CASRSGQGYQPQHF.